The TCR beta chain described here comes from a study of T-cell memory formation after mild COVID-19. Study information: Largely, TCR clusters stayed within a single donor. Study results and caveats: A second wave of clones peaked on day 37, and their SARS-CoV-2 specificity went unconfirmed. Clones contracting day 15 to 85 were balanced CD4/CD8; later expanders leaned CD4+.

The germline V and J ends were trimmed by 5 bases and 2 bases, with 11 bases remaining between them. CDR1 SEHNR and CDR2 FQNEAQ come from the germline V gene (reference sequence). CDR3 length equals 14 residues. Notes on this clonotype: The target antigen is unknown.

One entry per CDR3 protein results from TCRdb running MiXCR on the 5' RACE reads. The sample shows about 130,000 distinct CDR3 sequences, about 5.9% of them seen only once. This sequence joins TRBV7-9 and TRBJ2-3; a possible D gene is TRBD1 (6 bases). The sequence came from an adult woman who had mild COVID-19 (a few samples of this study predate the infection). Cell type and time point are not known. The source material was PBMCs or a T cell subset sorted from them (not recorded which). CDR3 residues: CASSPRTDTDTQYF. CDR3 bases: TGTGCCAGCAGCCCGCGGACAGACACAGATACGCAGTATTTT.